The T cell receptor (beta chain) under discussion was sequenced for a study of CD8 T cells in Susac syndrome. About this clonotype: What it recognizes is unknown.

Study-level findings and limits: As the study acknowledged, the number of individuals in its TCR sequencing and HLA analysis was relatively small.

V lost 6 bases and J lost 6, with 15 bases in between. This CDR3 region has 13 residues. Germline CDR1 is MGHDK and CDR2 is SYGVNS. RNA in amounts of about 0.5 to 1 ug was reverse transcribed with random hexamers. An immunoSEQ multiplex PCR generated amplified TCR beta CDR3 products spanning 54 Vbeta and 13 Jbeta. TCRdb re-called the immunoSEQ multiplex PCR reads through MiXCR, storing one row per CDR3 protein. In the table there are 200,000 to 300,000 distinct CDR3 sequences, around 95% of which are singletons. CD8+ and CD4+ blood T cells underwent TCR beta sequencing. CD8+ and CD4+ T cells were negatively isolated; TEMRA cells were FACS-enriched.

The gene calls are TRBV25-1 and TRBJ2-7; possibly TRBD1 or TRBD2 for D (6 bases each). This TCR derives from a human donor with multiple sclerosis. The sample comprised CD4+ T cells from PBMCs. CDR3 loop: CASSRRGTTEQYF. CDR3 DNA sequence: TGTGCCAGCAGCCGGCGCGGGACAACCGAGCAGTACTTC.